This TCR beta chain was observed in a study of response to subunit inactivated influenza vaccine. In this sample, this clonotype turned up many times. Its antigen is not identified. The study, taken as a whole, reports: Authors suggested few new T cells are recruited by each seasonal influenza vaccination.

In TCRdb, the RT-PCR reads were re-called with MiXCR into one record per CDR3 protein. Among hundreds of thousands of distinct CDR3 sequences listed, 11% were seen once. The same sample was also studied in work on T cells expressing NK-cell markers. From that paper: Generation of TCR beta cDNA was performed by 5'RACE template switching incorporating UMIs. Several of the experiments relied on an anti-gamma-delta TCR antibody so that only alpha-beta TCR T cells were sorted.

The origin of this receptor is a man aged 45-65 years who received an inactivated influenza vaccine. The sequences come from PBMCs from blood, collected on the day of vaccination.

CDR3 nucleotide sequence: TGTGCCAGCAAAGGACAGGGGACAGATACGCAGTATTTT. Translation gives CASKGQGTDTQYF. V and J are TRBV6-1 and TRBJ2-3, with 9 positions matching TRBD1. The V gene end was trimmed by 7 bases and the J gene end by 3 bases; junction bases not matched to a gene: 2. The CDR3 is made up of 13 amino acids. Germline lookup yields CDR1 MNHNS and CDR2 SASEGT.